These 18 T cell receptor beta chains originate from one sample sequenced in a study of shared clonotypes between healthy human individuals. Sequencing used immunoSEQ multiplex PCR; TCRdb keeps in-frame clones, though not all of them. The data show roughly 2,000,000 clones, with roughly 93% seen just once and roughly 1.7% held by the top ten. Terminally differentiated effector memory CD45RA+ cells were excluded by CCR7 positive selection of CD45RO-negative cells. The sequenced material came from naive CD8+ T cells from PBMCs. All receptors derive from a man aged 18 to 29 in good health. Some clones in this sample may be carry-over from other donors' samples.

This clone is a singleton in its sample. The V and J genes are TRBV7-2 and TRBJ2-3; 7 bases agree with TRBD1. CDR3 length: 15 amino acids. Germline V gene data show CDR1 as SGHTA and CDR2 as FQGNSA. V shed 1 base, J shed 4 bases, and the junction held 5 bases outside the gene matches. The CDR3 reads CASSLETGWADTQYF. The CDR3 bases are TGTGCCAGCAGCTTAGAGACAGGGTGGGCAGATACGCAGTATTTT.

The sample holds one count of this clone. CDR3 residues: CASSFFLAGGNEQFF. The CDR3 DNA follows: TGTGCCAGCAGTTTTTTCCTAGCGGGCGGGAATGAGCAGTTCTTC. The gene calls are TRBV27 and TRBJ2-1; TRBD2 matches 8 bases. This CDR3 spans 15 amino acids. The germline CDR1 and CDR2 sequences are MNHEY and SMNVEV (reference sequence). V lost 3 bases, J lost 7 bases, and 8 bases stayed unmatched.

This chain connects TRBV15 to TRBJ2-3, with 7 nucleotides matching TRBD2. The CDR3 is 16 amino acids. Germline lookup yields CDR1 LNHNV and CDR2 YYDKDF (reference sequence). V was clipped by 3 bases and J by 0 bases; unmatched bases: 6. The CDR3 is CATSRKASGSTDTQYF. CDR3 nucleotides: TGTGCCACCAGCAGGAAGGCTAGCGGTAGCACAGATACGCAGTATTTT.

The chain links TRBV2 to TRBJ1-3; 7 bases align to TRBD1. Trimming removed 5 bases from V and 0 bases from J; junction bases left unmatched: 7. This CDR3 is 16 amino acids long. The germline V gene encodes CDR1 SNHLY and CDR2 FYNNEI. The CDR3 DNA reads as TGTGCCAGCAGTCCCAGTGGGACAGCCTCTGGAAACACCATATATTTT. This translates into CASSPSGTASGNTIYF.

In its sample, this clone was seen a few times. The sample holds other DNA sequences that translate to the same CDR3. The V and J genes are TRBV5-1 and TRBJ1-3; TRBD1 aligns across 10 bases. The junction had 2 bases not matched to a gene; V was cut back by 4 bases and J by 1 base. CDR3 length: 15 residues. Germline lookup yields CDR1 SGHRS and CDR2 YFSETQ. CDR3 DNA sequence: TGCGCCAGCAGCCTGGACAGGGGGTCTGGAAACACCATATATTTT. Protein: CASSLDRGSGNTIYF.

V usage is TRBV21-1 and J usage is TRBJ1-5. TRBV21-1 is a pseudogene locus. The CDR3 sequence is 17 residues long. The DNA of the CDR3 is TGTGCCAGCAGCAAATATTCCAGGACCAAAAGCAATCAGCCCCAGCATTTT. This codes for CASSKYSRTKSNQPQHF.

J is TRBJ2-1 and V is TRBV4-3; D is perhaps TRBD1 (6 bases). With 0 bases removed from V and 8 bases from J, the gap between germline ends came to 17 bases. The germline CDR1 and CDR2 sequences are LGHNA and YSLEER. The CDR3 length is 16 residues. The CDR3 loop reads CASSQDSAGVFDEQFF. The CDR3 DNA reads TGCGCCAGCAGCCAAGATAGCGCAGGGGTGTTCGATGAGCAGTTCTTC.

The rearrangement links TRBV28 to TRBJ2-1; unclear D gene. This CDR3 contains 18 residues. The ends were cut back, 4 bases at V and 7 bases at J, with 26 bases in the middle. The germline gives CDR1 MDHEN, CDR2 SYDVKM. CDR3 region: CASSSLFWQNTEANEQFF. CDR3 sequence (DNA): TGTGCCAGCAGTTCCCTATTTTGGCAGAATACAGAGGCTAATGAGCAGTTCTTC.

The V gene is TRBV7-9, the J gene TRBJ2-1; D gene ambiguous. V was pared by 4 bases and J by 7 bases, with 20 bases between. The germline gives CDR1 SEHNR, CDR2 FQNEAQ (reference sequence). The CDR3 has 16 residues. The chain's CDR3 is CASSSTYQLGSNEQFF. The CDR3 DNA sequence: TGTGCCAGCAGCTCTACCTATCAACTGGGTTCTAATGAGCAGTTCTTC.

A note on this clone: Other DNA sequences within the sample encode an identical CDR3. The chain recombines TRBV15 with TRBJ2-7; TRBD2 matches 7 bases. V gave up 9 bases and J gave up 2 bases; unmatched junction bases: 4. Germline V gene data show CDR1 as LNHNV and CDR2 as YYDKDF (reference sequence). The CDR3 covers 12 residues. CDR3 sequence reads: CATSSGTYEQYF. DNA of the CDR3: TGTGCCACGTCTAGCGGAACCTACGAGCAGTACTTC.

The CDR3 DNA reads TGTGCCAGCAGCGTAGATCAGACGTGGACTAGCGGGTACAATGAGCAGTTCTTC. Amino acids: CASSVDQTWTSGYNEQFF. The gene calls are TRBV9 and TRBJ2-1; 11 nucleotides match TRBD2. V lost 0 bases and J lost 4; bases outside the gene matches: 9. This CDR3 comprises 18 residues. From germline, CDR1 is SGDLS and CDR2 YYNGEE.

The chain carries TRBV9 and TRBJ2-1, with 15 bases aligning to TRBD2. CDR1 and CDR2 (germline): SGDLS, YYNGEE. Trimming removed 4 bases from V and 7 bases from J; junction bases left unmatched: 12. This CDR3 has 18 residues. This CDR3 reads CASSPRPWTSGRENEQFF. DNA for the CDR3: TGTGCCAGCAGCCCCCGCCCTTGGACTAGCGGGAGGGAAAATGAGCAGTTCTTC.

Concerning this clone itself: Other DNA sequences in this specimen translate into the identical CDR3. The CDR3 bases are TGTGCCAGCAGCTTAGGTACAGGGGGGAACACTGAAGCTTTCTTT. It specifies CASSLGTGGNTEAFF. The genes are TRBV7-8 and TRBJ1-1, with TRBD1 matching over 8 bases. The CDR3 extends over 15 amino acids. Losses at the gene ends were 1 base for V and 1 base for J; bases not matched to a gene: 2. Per the germline V gene, CDR1 is SGHVS and CDR2 is FQNEAQ.

The chain employs TRBV2 and TRBJ2-7; D is unclear. Germline V lookup: CDR1 SNHLY, CDR2 FYNNEI. V was trimmed by 5 bases and J by 4 bases, leaving 18 bases between them. The CDR3 covers 15 residues. DNA of the CDR3: TGTGCCAGCAGTATCTATAGGGCGGCCAATTACGAGCAGTACTTC. Its protein product is CASSIYRAANYEQYF.

The chain uses TRBV5-1 and TRBJ2-7; D tentatively fits TRBD1 or TRBD2 (5 bases each). The CDR3 length is 12 residues. Trimming stripped 0 bases from V and 9 bases from J, with 10 bases between. CDR1 and CDR2 (germline): SGHRS, YFSETQ. In nucleotides, the CDR3 is TGCGCCAGCAGCTTGGGAGGGGTTGGGCAGTACTTC. Translation gives CASSLGGVGQYF.

The CDR3 here is CASSLSPKYSNGQYF. The CDR3 region has the DNA TGTGCCAGCAGTTTATCCCCCAAATATAGTAACGGGCAGTACTTC. This chain links TRBV27 with TRBJ2-7; D gene uncertain. V gave up 0 bases and J gave up 9 bases, with 18 bases separating them. The germline V gene has CDR1 MNHEY and CDR2 SMNVEV (reference sequence). The length of the CDR3 is 15 residues.

The CDR3 region is CSAKTGETQYF. The DNA of the CDR3 is TGCAGTGCTAAGACAGGGGAGACCCAGTACTTC. The rearrangement joins TRBV20-1 to TRBJ2-5; 7 bases are a match to TRBD1. The V gene end was trimmed by 4 bases and the J gene end by 5 bases; junction bases not matched to a gene: 1. Looked up from germline, CDR1 is DFQATT and CDR2 is SNEGSKA (reference sequence). This CDR3 has 11 amino acids.

V usage is TRBV6-6 and J usage is TRBJ1-1; D is unresolved. V gave up 5 bases and J gave up 0 bases, with 7 bases separating them. This CDR3 region has 13 residues. Germline-derived CDR1 and CDR2 are MNHNY and SVGAGI (reference sequence). The CDR3 DNA follows: TGTGCCAGCAGTCTGTGGTTGAACACTGAAGCTTTCTTT. Its protein product is CASSLWLNTEAFF.